These T cell receptor beta chains were read from a single sample in a study of blood T cell repertoires in COVID-19. Sequencing used immunoSEQ multiplex PCR; TCRdb keeps in-frame clones, though not all of them. This table holds roughly 400,000 clones, roughly 90% found once. Sequenced input: PBMCs or T cells enriched from blood (not recorded which). The receptors were sampled from a middle-aged woman with acute COVID-19. Each CDR3 is given with its conserved first and last residue. A D gene is named only where the DNA matches it firmly. The size of a clone is reported for some rows only, either as once, few or many, or as a class for expanded clones.

D gene	V gene	clone size	J gene	CDR3 DNA	CDR3 protein
.	TRBV5-6	.	TRBJ1-5	TGTGCCAGCAGCTTGGGGTGGCGAGGCCAGCCCCAGCATTTT	CASSLGWRGQPQHF
TRBD1	TRBV7-9	once	TRBJ2-3	TGTGCCAGCAGCGCGACAGGGGTGGCAGATACGCAGTATTTT	CASSATGVADTQYF
.	TRBV5-4	.	TRBJ2-7	TGTGCCACATCAGGGACACTCTCCGCCGAGCAGTACTTC	CATSGTLSAEQYF
TRBD1	TRBV7-2	.	TRBJ1-5	TGTGCCAGCAGCCCGACAGGGTTCTACAATCAGCCCCAGCATTTT	CASSPTGFYNQPQHF
.	TRBV11-2	few	TRBJ2-5	TGTGCCAGCAGCTTAACTCGCGGGGCCGAGACCCAGTACTTC	CASSLTRGAETQYF
.	TRBV6-4	many	TRBJ2-1	TGTGCCAGCAGTGGTGTATCATCCGGTGAGCAGTTCTTC	CASSGVSSGEQFF
.	TRBV15	.	TRBJ1-5	TGTGCCACCAGCAGAGGGGACTTCGGTAGCAATCAGCCCCAGCATTTT	CATSRGDFGSNQPQHF
.	TRBV4-2	.	TRBJ1-1	TGTGCCAGCAGCCAGCGGGGAGGGCTGCCTGAAGCTTTCTTT	CASSQRGGLPEAFF
TRBD2	TRBV10-2	.	TRBJ2-2	TGCGCCAGCAGTCTCGGGGGGGGCACCGGGGAGCTGTTTTTT	CASSLGGGTGELFF
.	TRBV24-1	.	TRBJ2-7	TGTGCCACCAGTGATTCGTCCGGTTACGGCGAGCAGTACTTC	CATSDSSGYGEQYF
TRBD2	TRBV24-1	.	TRBJ2-1	TGTGCCACCAGTGGGGCCGGGACTAGCGGGTTTTACAATGAGCAGTTCTTC	CATSGAGTSGFYNEQFF
TRBD2	TRBV4-1	.	TRBJ2-1	TGCGCCAGCAGCCATCCGCTTAGCCCGGGGGGGGGCCGAGATGAGCAGTTCTTC	CASSHPLSPGGGRDEQFF
.	TRBV5-6	.	TRBJ1-3	TGTGCCAGCAGCTTGTACAGCTCTCAAAACACCATATATTTT	CASSLYSSQNTIYF
TRBD2	TRBV2	.	TRBJ2-5	TGTGCCAGCAGTGTGCCCGGGACTAGCGGGCTGGAGACCCAGTACTTC	CASSVPGTSGLETQYF
.	TRBV4-1	.	TRBJ2-3	TGCGCCAGCAGACTGTGGCCGGGGGAGACTAGCACAGATACGCAGTATTTT	CASRLWPGETSTDTQYF
TRBD1	TRBV5-4	.	TRBJ1-3	TGTGCCAGCAGCTCGAAACTACAGGGGGCTGATGGAAACACCATATATTTT	CASSSKLQGADGNTIYF
TRBD2	TRBV5-5	few	TRBJ2-7	TGTGCCAGCAGCTGGGAGGGTTTTGAGCAGTACTTC	CASSWEGFEQYF
.	TRBV20-1	.	TRBJ1-1	TGCAGTGCTTACAGGTTATCTGAAGCTTTCTTT	CSAYRLSEAFF
.	TRBV3-1/TRBV3-2	.	TRBJ1-6	TGTGCCAGCAGCCAAGAGAGGAACCCCCTCCACTTT	CASSQERNPLHF
.	TRBV18	.	TRBJ1-2	TGTGCCAGCTCACCGTCAGGGGAAAACTATGGCTACACCTTC	CASSPSGENYGYTF
.	TRBV9	.	TRBJ1-1	TGTGCCAGCAGCGTAGCGGTGGCGGTGAACACTGAAGCTTTCTTT	CASSVAVAVNTEAFF
TRBD1	TRBV19	.	TRBJ1-2	TGTGCCAGTAGTGTCACCGGGACAGGGAGTACTGGCTACACCTTC	CASSVTGTGSTGYTF
.	TRBV4-1	.	TRBJ1-3	TGCGCCAGCAGCCAATTATCGTTGCCGGGCACCATATATTTT	CASSQLSLPGTIYF
.	TRBV6-1	.	TRBJ1-2	TGTGCCAGCAGTGAAGCGGCGGTCCACACCTTC	CASSEAAVHTF
.	TRBV5-1	.	TRBJ2-5	TGCGCCAGCAGCTTGGACAACCTGCGGGAGACCCAGTACTTC	CASSLDNLRETQYF
TRBD1	TRBV7-9	.	TRBJ1-1	TGTGCCAGCAGCCCCTCGGACAGGGGGAACACTGAAGCTTTCTTT	CASSPSDRGNTEAFF
TRBD1	TRBV7-9	once	TRBJ1-2	TGTGCCAGCAGCGTGTACAGGGGAGCTACTGACTACACCTTC	CASSVYRGATDYTF
.	TRBV19	.	TRBJ2-7	TGTGCCAGTAGTATTAGGCAGGGGCCTTCCTACGAGCAGTACTTC	CASSIRQGPSYEQYF
TRBD2	TRBV19	.	TRBJ2-3	TGTGCCAGTAGTATAGATTCCGGAGCGGGGGGGACCGATACGCAGTATTTT	CASSIDSGAGGTDTQYF
.	TRBV30	.	TRBJ1-4	TGTGCCTATTCACAGGGAGAAGGACAAAAACTGTTTTTT	CAYSQGEGQKLFF
.	TRBV9	.	TRBJ1-3	TGTGCCAGCAGCCCGAGCCAAATGGGGCCCTTGACTGGAAACACCATATATTTT	CASSPSQMGPLTGNTIYF
.	TRBV24-1	.	TRBJ2-2	TGTGCCACCAGTGACCGACAGGTCAGGGAGCTGTTTTTT	CATSDRQVRELFF
TRBD1	TRBV4-2	.	TRBJ1-6	TGTGCCAGCAGCCAAGAACGGACAGGGAGCAATTCACCCCTCCACTTT	CASSQERTGSNSPLHF
TRBD2	TRBV19	once	TRBJ2-5	TGTGCCAGTAGGCTTAGCGGGGGGCCCCAAGAGACCCAGTACTTC	CASRLSGGPQETQYF
.	TRBV28	.	TRBJ1-6	TGTGCCAGCAGCGGAGGGAGCTCCTATAATTCACCCCTCCACTTT	CASSGGSSYNSPLHF
.	TRBV5-4	.	TRBJ2-3	TGTGCCAGCAGCATAGACTTCACAGATACGCAGTATTTT	CASSIDFTDTQYF
TRBD1	TRBV6-7	few	TRBJ2-7	TGTGCCAGCAGTTCGCCCCACAGGGGCCGTGACTACGAGCAGTACTTC	CASSSPHRGRDYEQYF
TRBD1	TRBV15	.	TRBJ1-5	TGTGCCACCAGCAGCCAACAGGGGGCCCAACAGCCCCAGCATTTT	CATSSQQGAQQPQHF
TRBD2	TRBV10-1	.	TRBJ2-7	TGCGCCAGCAGGGGACTAGAGAGAGGGGAAGAGAGCTCCTACGAGCAGTACTTC	CASRGLERGEESSYEQYF
TRBD1	TRBV5-1	.	TRBJ1-2	TGCGCCAGCAGATTGTTATTGGGACAGGGGGACTATGGCTACACCTTC	CASRLLLGQGDYGYTF
.	TRBV11-2	.	TRBJ1-2	TGTGCCAGCAGCCCCCGATACGGACACGGCAACTATGGCTACACCTTC	CASSPRYGHGNYGYTF
TRBD1	TRBV30	.	TRBJ2-5	TGTGCCTGGAGACCAGGGACAGGGGCTGGGGAGACCCAGTACTTC	CAWRPGTGAGETQYF
TRBD1	TRBV6-6	many	TRBJ1-6	TGTGCCAGCAGTCCAGGACAGGGGGTCTCCTATAATTCACCCCTCCACTTT	CASSPGQGVSYNSPLHF